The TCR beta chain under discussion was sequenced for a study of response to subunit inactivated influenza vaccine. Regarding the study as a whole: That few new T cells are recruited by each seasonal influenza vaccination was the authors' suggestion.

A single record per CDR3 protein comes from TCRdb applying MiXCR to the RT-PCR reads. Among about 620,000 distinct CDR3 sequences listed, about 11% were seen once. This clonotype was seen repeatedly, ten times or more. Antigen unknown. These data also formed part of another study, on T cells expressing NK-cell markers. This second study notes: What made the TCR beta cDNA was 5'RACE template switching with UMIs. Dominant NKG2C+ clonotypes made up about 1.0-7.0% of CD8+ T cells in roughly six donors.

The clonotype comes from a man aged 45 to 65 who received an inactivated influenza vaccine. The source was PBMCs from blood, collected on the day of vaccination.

The CDR3 nucleotides are TGTGCCAGCAGCTTACTCCAAGGGGAACGGGGCTACACCTTC. Residues: CASSLLQGERGYTF. The chain has TRBV7-9 and TRBJ1-2; TRBD1 might be the D (5 bases). The V and J ends lost 2 bases and 8 bases respectively, with 15 bases between them. Germline CDR1 reads SEHNR; CDR2 reads FQNEAQ (reference sequence). The CDR3 spans 14 residues. Combining the CDR3 with reference TRBV7-9 and TRBJ1-2 gives the whole variable domain DTGVSQNPRHKITKRGQNVTFRCDPISEHNRLYWYRQTLGQGPEFLTYFQNEAQLEKSRLLSDRFSAERPKGSFSTLEIQRTEQGDSAMYLCASSLLQGERGYTFGSGTRLTVV.